These T cell receptor beta chains were read from a single sample in a study of T cell responses to AZD1222 COVID-19 vaccine. Libraries were prepared by immunoSEQ multiplex PCR; TCRdb keeps only in-frame clonotypes and omits some of them. The data show roughly 78,000 clones, over 80% seen once. This material consisted of peripheral blood, taken on day 0 of AZD1222 vaccination. The source of these receptors is an adult in good health. Both conserved end residues are part of each CDR3. Fields, in order: CDR3 length, J gene, V gene, D gene, clone size, CDR3 DNA, CDR3 protein. The D gene is left open where the match is weak. Clone size is not always given. Where it is, it says once, few, many or a class for expanded clones.

12	TRBJ2-3	TRBV6-5	.	.	TGTGCCAGCAGCCCCGACACAGATACGCAGTATTTT	CASSPDTDTQYF
15	TRBJ2-5	TRBV15	.	.	TGTGCCACCAGCAGAGATTTGGGGGTCCAAGAGACCCAGTACTTC	CATSRDLGVQETQYF
13	TRBJ1-5	TRBV19	.	.	TGTGCCAGTAGTTCTCGGACCGGAACCCCCCAGCATTTT	CASSSRTGTPQHF
15	TRBJ2-3	TRBV4-1	TRBD1	.	TGCGCCAGCAGCCAAAGGGACAGGGGCACAGATACGCAGTATTTT	CASSQRDRGTDTQYF
14	TRBJ2-3	TRBV13	.	.	TGTGCCAGCAGCTTAAGAGGGGGAGCGGATACGCAGTATTTT	CASSLRGGADTQYF
15	TRBJ2-7	TRBV5-1	.	.	TGCGCCAGCAGCTTGGGTTTAGCGGTGGTCGGCGAGCAGTACTTC	CASSLGLAVVGEQYF
11	TRBJ2-7	TRBV27	.	.	TGTGCCAGCAGTCAGCCGTCCCGGTGTGAATTC	CASSQPSRCEF
13	TRBJ1-1	TRBV11-2	.	.	TGTGCCAGCAGCCGGGGGAAGCGGACTGAAGCTTTCTTT	CASSRGKRTEAFF
14	TRBJ1-3	TRBV19	.	once	TGTGCCAGTAGTCTGGACAGCCAGGGAAACACCATATATTTT	CASSLDSQGNTIYF
16	TRBJ1-5	TRBV15	.	.	TGTGCCACCAGCAGAGAACGGGTTCCTGGCAATCAGCCCCAGCATTTT	CATSRERVPGNQPQHF